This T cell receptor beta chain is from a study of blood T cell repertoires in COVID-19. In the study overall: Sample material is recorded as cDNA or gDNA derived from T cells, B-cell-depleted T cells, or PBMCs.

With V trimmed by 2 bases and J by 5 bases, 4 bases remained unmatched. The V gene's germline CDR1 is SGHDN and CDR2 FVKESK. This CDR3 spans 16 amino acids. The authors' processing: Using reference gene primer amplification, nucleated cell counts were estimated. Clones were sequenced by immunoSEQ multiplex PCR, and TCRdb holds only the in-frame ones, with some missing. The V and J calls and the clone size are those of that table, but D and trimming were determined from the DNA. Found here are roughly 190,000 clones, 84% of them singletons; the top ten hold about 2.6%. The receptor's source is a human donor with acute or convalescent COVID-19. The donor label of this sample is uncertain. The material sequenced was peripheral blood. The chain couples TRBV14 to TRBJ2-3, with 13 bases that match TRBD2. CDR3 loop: CASSQRTSGRGDTQYF. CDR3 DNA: TGTGCCAGCAGCCAACGGACTAGCGGGAGAGGAGATACGCAGTATTTT. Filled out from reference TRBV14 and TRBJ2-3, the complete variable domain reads EAGVTQFPSHSVIEKGQTVTLRCDPISGHDNLYWYRRVMGKEIKFLLHFVKESKQDESGMPNNRFLAERTGGTYSTLKVQPAELEDSGVYFCASSQRTSGRGDTQYFGPGTRLTVL.